This T cell receptor beta chain emerged from a study of early T cells in non-severe SARS-CoV-2 infection. On the study more broadly: Bulk RNA taken from unsorted whole blood was sequenced, leaving chains unpaired.

Findings and caveats of the study: Missing private and CD4 specificities, VDJdb matching favored anti-spike CD8 responses.

Molecules of cDNA were individually given unique molecular identifiers that were attached to them. MiXCR was run by TCRdb on the 5' RACE reads, yielding one entry per CDR3 protein. The repertoire includes tens of thousands of distinct CDR3 sequences, 4.5% to 6% of them detected once, and around 7.3% sits in the top ten. This clonotype showed up many times. Its antigen is currently unknown. The TCR comes from an adult who was a healthcare worker with PCR-confirmed SARS-CoV-2 infection or an uninfected control (not recorded which). The sequencing used whole blood, collected at baseline.

CDR3 nucleotide sequence: TGCAGTGCTAGAGATCGAGGGGACGGCTACACCTTC. Protein sequence: CSARDRGDGYTF. The chain uses TRBV20-1 and TRBJ1-2; the D gene is possibly TRBD1 (5 bases). Germline assignment: CDR1 DFQATT and CDR2 SNEGSKA (reference sequence). V was clipped by 0 bases and J by 8 bases, with 10 bases between them. The CDR3 spans 12 residues.